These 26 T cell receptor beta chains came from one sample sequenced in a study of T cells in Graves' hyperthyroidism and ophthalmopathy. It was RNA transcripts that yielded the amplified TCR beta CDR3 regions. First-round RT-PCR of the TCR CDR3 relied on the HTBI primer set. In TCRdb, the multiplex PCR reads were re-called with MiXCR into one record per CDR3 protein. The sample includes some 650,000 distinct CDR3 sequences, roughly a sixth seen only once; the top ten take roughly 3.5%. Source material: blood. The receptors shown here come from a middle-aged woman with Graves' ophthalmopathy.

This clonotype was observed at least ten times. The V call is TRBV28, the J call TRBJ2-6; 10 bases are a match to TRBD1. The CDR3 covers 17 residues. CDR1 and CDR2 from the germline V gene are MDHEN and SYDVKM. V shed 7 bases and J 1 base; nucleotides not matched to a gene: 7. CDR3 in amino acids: CASTLTGGASGANVLTF. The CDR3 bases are TGTGCCAGCACCCTGACAGGGGGCGCGTCTGGGGCCAACGTCCTGACTTTC.

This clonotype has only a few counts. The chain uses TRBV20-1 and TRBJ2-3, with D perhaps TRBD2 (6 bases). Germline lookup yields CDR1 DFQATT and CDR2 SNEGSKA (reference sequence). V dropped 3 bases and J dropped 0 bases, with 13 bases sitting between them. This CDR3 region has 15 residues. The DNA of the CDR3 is TGCAGTGCTAGCAGGGACTGGCCCAGCACAGATACGCAGTATTTT. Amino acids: CSASRDWPSTDTQYF.

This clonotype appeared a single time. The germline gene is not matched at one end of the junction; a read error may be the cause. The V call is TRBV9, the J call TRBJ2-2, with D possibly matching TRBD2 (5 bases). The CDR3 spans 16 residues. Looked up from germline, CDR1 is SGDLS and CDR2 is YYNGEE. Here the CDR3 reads CASSVTPFYNTGEPFF. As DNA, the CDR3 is TGTGCCAGCAGCGTAACCCCTTTCTATAACACCGGGGAGCCGTTTTTT.

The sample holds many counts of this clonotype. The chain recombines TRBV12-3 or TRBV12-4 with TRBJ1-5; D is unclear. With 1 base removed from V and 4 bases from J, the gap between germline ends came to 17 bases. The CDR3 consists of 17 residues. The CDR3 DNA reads TGTGCCAGCAGTTTAGGCGCGGCTAATCTGGGGAATCAGCCCCAGCATTTT. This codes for CASSLGAANLGNQPQHF.

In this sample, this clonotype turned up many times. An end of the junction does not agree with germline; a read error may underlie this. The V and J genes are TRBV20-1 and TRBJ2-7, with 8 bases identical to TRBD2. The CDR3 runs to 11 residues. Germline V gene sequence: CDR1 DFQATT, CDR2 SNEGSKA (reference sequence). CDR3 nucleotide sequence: TGCAGGGCTACTAGCGGAGACGAGCAGTACTTC. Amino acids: CRATSGDEQYF.

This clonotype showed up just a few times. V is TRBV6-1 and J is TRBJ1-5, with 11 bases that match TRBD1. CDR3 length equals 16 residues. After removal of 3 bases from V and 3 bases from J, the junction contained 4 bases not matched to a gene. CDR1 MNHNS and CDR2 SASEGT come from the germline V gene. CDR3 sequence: CASSEVDRGHNQPQHF. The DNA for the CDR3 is TGTGCCAGCAGTGAGGTGGACAGGGGGCACAATCAGCCCCAGCATTTT.

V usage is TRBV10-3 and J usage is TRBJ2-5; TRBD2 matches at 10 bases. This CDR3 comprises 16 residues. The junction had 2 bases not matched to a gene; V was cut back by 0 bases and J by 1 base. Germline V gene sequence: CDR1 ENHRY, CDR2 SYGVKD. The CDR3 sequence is CAISESSGGLQETQYF. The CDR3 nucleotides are TGTGCCATCAGTGAGTCTAGCGGGGGGCTCCAAGAGACCCAGTACTTC.

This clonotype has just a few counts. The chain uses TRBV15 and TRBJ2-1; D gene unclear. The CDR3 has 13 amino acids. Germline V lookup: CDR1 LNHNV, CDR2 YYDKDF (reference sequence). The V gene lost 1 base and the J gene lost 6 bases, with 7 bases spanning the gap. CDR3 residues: CATSRGKSNEQFF. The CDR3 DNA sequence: TGTGCCACCAGCAGAGGGAAAAGCAATGAGCAGTTCTTC.

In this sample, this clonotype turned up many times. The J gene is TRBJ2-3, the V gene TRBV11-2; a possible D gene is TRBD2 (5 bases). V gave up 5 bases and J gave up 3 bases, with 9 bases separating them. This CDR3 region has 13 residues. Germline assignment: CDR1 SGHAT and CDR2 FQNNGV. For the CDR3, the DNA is TGTGCCAGCAGCACACCGGGGACAGATACGCAGTATTTT. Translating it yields CASSTPGTDTQYF.

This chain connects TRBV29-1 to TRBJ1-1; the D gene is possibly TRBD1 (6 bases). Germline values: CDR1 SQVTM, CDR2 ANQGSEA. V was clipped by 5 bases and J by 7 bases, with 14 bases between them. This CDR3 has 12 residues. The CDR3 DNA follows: TGCAGCGTTAATCAGGGGAAGAATGAAGCTTTCTTT. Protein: CSVNQGKNEAFF.

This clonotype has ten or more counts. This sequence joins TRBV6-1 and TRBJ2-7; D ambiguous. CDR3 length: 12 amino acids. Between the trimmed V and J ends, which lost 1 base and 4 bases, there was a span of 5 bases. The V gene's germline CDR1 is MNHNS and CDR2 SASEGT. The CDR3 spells CASSEEPYEQYF. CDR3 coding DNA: TGTGCCAGCAGTGAAGAACCATACGAGCAGTACTTC.

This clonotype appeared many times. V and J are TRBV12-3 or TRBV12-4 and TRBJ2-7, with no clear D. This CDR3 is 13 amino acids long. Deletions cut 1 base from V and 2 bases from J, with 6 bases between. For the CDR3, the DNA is TGTGCCAGCAGTTTAGGGATGACCTACGAGCAGTACTTC. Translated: CASSLGMTYEQYF.

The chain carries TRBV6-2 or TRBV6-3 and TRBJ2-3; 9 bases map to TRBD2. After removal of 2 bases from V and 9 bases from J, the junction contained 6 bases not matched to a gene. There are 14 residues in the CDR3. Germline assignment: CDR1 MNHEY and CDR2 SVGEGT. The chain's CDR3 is CASSYRLAGPTQYF. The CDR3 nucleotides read TGTGCCAGCAGTTACCGGCTAGCGGGACCCACGCAGTATTTT.

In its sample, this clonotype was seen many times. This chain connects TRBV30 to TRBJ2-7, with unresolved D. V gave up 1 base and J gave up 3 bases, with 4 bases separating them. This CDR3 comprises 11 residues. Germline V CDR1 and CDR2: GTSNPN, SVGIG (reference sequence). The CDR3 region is CAWSGSYEQYF. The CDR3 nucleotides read TGTGCCTGGAGTGGGAGCTACGAGCAGTACTTC.

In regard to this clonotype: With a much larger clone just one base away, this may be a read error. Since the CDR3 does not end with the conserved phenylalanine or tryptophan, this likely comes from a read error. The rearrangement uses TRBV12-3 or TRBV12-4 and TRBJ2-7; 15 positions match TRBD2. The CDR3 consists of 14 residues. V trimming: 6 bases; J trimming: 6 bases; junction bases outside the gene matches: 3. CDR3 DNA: TGTGCCAGCAGCGGGACTAGCGGGAGGATCGAGCAGTACCTC. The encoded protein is CASSGTSGRIEQYL.

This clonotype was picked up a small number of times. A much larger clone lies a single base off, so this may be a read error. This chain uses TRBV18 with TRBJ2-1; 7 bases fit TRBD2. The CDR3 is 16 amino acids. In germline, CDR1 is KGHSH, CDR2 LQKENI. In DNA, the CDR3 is TGTGCCAGCCCACCCCAAGCGGGAAAGAGATACAATGAGCAGTTCTTC. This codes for CASPPQAGKRYNEQFF.

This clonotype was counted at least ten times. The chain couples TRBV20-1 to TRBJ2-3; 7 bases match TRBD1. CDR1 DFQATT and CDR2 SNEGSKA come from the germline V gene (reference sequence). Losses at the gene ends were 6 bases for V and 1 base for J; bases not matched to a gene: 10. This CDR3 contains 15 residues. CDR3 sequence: CSADDGTVGTDTQYF. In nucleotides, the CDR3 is TGCAGTGCGGACGACGGGACAGTTGGCACAGATACGCAGTATTTT.

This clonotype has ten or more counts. Here the CDR3 DNA reads TGCAGTGCTAGCCTGACAGGGCCGCGGGAAAAACTGTTTTTT. It yields the protein CSASLTGPREKLFF. The J gene is TRBJ1-4, the V gene TRBV20-1, with TRBD1 matching 7 bases. The CDR3 runs to 14 residues. The junction had 9 bases not matched to a gene; V was cut back by 3 bases and J by 8 bases. Germline CDR1 and CDR2: DFQATT and SNEGSKA (reference sequence).

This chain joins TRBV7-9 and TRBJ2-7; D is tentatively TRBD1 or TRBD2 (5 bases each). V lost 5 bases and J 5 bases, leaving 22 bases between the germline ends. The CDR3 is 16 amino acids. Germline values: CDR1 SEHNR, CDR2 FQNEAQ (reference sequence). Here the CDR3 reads CASSLTAGPGGHEQYF. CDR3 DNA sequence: TGTGCCAGCAGCCTCACCGCCGGGCCTGGGGGTCACGAGCAGTACTTC. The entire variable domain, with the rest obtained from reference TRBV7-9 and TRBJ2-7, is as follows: DTGVSQNPRHKITKRGQNVTFRCDPISEHNRLYWYRQTLGQGPEFLTYFQNEAQLEKSRLLSDRFSAERPKGSFSTLEIQRTEQGDSAMYLCASSLTAGPGGHEQYFGPGTRLTVT.

The CDR3 region has the DNA TGTGCCAGCAGTCCCCGACAGGGATTCAGTACGCAGTATTTT. It specifies CASSPRQGFSTQYF. V gene TRBV6-1 combines with J gene TRBJ2-3, with 7 positions matching TRBD1. V was clipped by 5 bases and J by 8 bases; unmatched bases: 10. The V gene's germline CDR1 is MNHNS and CDR2 SASEGT. The CDR3 extends over 14 amino acids.

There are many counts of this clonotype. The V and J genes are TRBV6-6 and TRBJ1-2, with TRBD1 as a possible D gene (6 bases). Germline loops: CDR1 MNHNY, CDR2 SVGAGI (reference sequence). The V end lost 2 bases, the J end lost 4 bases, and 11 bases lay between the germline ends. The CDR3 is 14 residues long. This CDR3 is CASSYGGEGYGYTF. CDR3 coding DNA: TGTGCCAGCAGTTACGGGGGCGAGGGCTATGGCTACACCTTC.

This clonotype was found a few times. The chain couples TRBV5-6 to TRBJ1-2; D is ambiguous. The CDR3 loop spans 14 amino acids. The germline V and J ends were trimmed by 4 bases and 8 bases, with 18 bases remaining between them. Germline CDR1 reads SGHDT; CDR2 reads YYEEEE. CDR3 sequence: CASSPSLATLGYTF. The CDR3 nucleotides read TGTGCCAGCAGCCCTAGCCTGGCCACGTTAGGCTACACCTTC.

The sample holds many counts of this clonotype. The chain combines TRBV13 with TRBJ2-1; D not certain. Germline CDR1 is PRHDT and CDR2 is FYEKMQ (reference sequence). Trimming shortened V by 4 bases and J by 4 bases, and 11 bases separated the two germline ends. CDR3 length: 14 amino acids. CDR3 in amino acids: CASSSTTDYNEQFF. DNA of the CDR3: TGTGCCAGCAGCTCCACGACGGATTACAATGAGCAGTTCTTC.

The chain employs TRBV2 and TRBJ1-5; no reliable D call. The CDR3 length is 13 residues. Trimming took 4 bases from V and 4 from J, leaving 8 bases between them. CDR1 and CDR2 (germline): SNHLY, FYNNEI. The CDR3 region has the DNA TGTGCCAGCAGTGGGGTCCTTAATCAGCCCCAGCATTTT. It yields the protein CASSGVLNQPQHF. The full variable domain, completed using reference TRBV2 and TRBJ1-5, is EPEVTQTPSHQVTQMGQEVILRCVPISNHLYFYWYRQILGQKVEFLVSFYNNEISEKSEIFDDQFSVERPDGSNFTLKIRSTKLEDSAMYFCASSGVLNQPQHFGDGTRLSIL.

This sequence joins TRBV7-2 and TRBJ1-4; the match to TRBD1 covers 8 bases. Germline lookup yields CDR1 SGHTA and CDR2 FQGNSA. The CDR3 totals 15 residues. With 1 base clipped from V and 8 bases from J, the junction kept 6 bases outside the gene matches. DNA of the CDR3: TGTGCCAGCAGCTTAGATCAGGGGGCGTTGGAAAAACTGTTTTTT. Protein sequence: CASSLDQGALEKLFF.

CDR3 residues: CASSPRTGGTFYEQYF. The CDR3 nucleotides are TGTGCCAGCTCACCACGTACAGGGGGGACGTTCTACGAGCAGTACTTC. V is TRBV18 and J is TRBJ2-7, with 8 nucleotides matching TRBD1. The V and J ends lost 1 base and 3 bases, in that order; junction bases with no gene match: 8. This CDR3 region has 16 residues. The germline CDR1 and CDR2 sequences are KGHSH and LQKENI.